The subject of this entry is one T cell receptor (beta chain). Its cognate antigen is unknown. TCRdb's copy holds only in-frame clones and misses some; the assay was immunoSEQ multiplex PCR. The sample lists about 2.1 million clones, around 93% occurring once. The sample comes from a study of shared clonotypes between healthy human individuals. Whole-study findings and limits: Several donors held about 5% of naive CD4 clonotypes in common. Few donors limited the genetic and exposure-history diversity represented.

The germline CDR1 and CDR2 sequences are GTSNPN and SVGIG (reference sequence). The CDR3 has 14 amino acids. V was cut by 4 bases and J by 1 base, with 11 bases left in between. Naivety among CD8 cells was defined by CD45RO negativity and positive CCR7 selection, thereby excluding terminally differentiated effector memory CD45RA+ cells. The chain employs TRBV30 and TRBJ2-1; D not resolved. The sequence came from a young man in good health. Some clones in this sample may be carry-over from other donors' samples. The sequencing input was naive CD8+ T cells from PBMCs. CDR3 in amino acids: CAWTILGSYNEQFF. The CDR3 nucleotides are TGTGCCTGGACTATATTGGGGTCCTACAATGAGCAGTTCTTC.